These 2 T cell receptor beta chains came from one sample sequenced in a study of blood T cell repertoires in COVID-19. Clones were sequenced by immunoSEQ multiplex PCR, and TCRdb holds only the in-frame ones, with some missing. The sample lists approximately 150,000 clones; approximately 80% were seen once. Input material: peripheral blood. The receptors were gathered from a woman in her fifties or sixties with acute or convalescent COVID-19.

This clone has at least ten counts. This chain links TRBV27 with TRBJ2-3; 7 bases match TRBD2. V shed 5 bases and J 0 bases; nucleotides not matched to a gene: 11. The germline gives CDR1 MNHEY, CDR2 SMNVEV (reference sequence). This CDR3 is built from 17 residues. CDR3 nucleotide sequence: TGTGCCAGCAGTAGGAATGGGGGGGGGAGGAGCACAGATACGCAGTATTTT. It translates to CASSRNGGGRSTDTQYF.

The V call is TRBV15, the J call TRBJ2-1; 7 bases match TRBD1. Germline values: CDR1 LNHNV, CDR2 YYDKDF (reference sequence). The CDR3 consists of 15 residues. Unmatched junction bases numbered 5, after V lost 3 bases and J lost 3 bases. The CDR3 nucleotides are TGTGCCACCAGCAGCCGGGACAGCAACTACAATGAGCAGTTCTTC. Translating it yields CATSSRDSNYNEQFF.